This T cell receptor beta chain stems from a study of CD8 T cells in Susac syndrome. It was with random hexamers that roughly 0.5 to 1 ug RNA was reverse transcribed. Via MiXCR, TCRdb re-called the immunoSEQ multiplex PCR reads, giving one row per CDR3 protein. The sample includes approximately 140,000 distinct CDR3 sequences, 85% to 95% of them seen just once. The CDR3 length is 11 residues. In germline, CDR1 is SQVTM, CDR2 ANQGSEA. V shed 5 bases and J shed 5 bases, with 9 bases lying between them. Sequenced material: CD4+ T cells from PBMCs. The chain combines TRBV29-1 with TRBJ2-5; the D call may be TRBD1 or TRBD2 (5 bases each). This clonotype was sampled from a human donor with multiple sclerosis. The CDR3 loop is CSVTRGETQYF. The CDR3 DNA reads TGCAGCGTTACCCGGGGCGAGACCCAGTACTTC.